This is a list of T cell receptor beta chains from one sample in a study of blood T cells in healthy people across ages. Via MiXCR, TCRdb re-called the 5' RACE reads, giving one row per CDR3 protein. The table records around 710,000 distinct CDR3 sequences, roughly 43% of them present only once. Sequenced sample: blood. The receptor source for this set is a woman in her sixties or seventies in good health. Each CDR3 is given with its conserved first and last residue. A D gene is named only where the DNA matches it firmly.

D gene	V gene	J gene	CDR3 protein
.	TRBV18	TRBJ1-2	CASSPYREYYGYTF
TRBD2	TRBV7-2	TRBJ2-3	CASILGEGRTDTQYF
TRBD1	TRBV4-2	TRBJ2-5	CASSQDDRGLETQYF
.	TRBV7-2	TRBJ1-5	CASSLQPGGNQPQHF
.	TRBV2	TRBJ2-7	CASSTQGFDEQYF
.	TRBV7-9	TRBJ2-5	CASSRTKTRETQYF
TRBD2	TRBV14	TRBJ2-1	CASSQPGGRSNEQFF
.	TRBV9	TRBJ2-1	CASSVGFDGGEQFF
.	TRBV10-3	TRBJ2-6	CATLRANVLTF
.	TRBV11-3	TRBJ1-1	CASSSVFGPSNGLAFF
TRBD1	TRBV6-5	TRBJ1-2	CASRKDRDYGYTF
.	TRBV12-3/TRBV12-4	TRBJ2-1	CASRETSKTEQFF
.	TRBV6-2/TRBV6-3	TRBJ2-7	CASSYKPGTPYEQYF
TRBD1	TRBV20-1	TRBJ2-7	CSARATGEGYEQYF
TRBD2	TRBV7-3	TRBJ2-5	CASSPRTSGRKDQETQYF
.	TRBV19	TRBJ2-5	CASSIRDRQETQYF
.	TRBV6-2/TRBV6-3	TRBJ1-6	CASSYGDSPLHF
TRBD2	TRBV11-1	TRBJ2-1	CASSLDPASGVYNEQFF
.	TRBV12-3/TRBV12-4	TRBJ2-5	CASSFVAQETQYF
TRBD1	TRBV15	TRBJ1-5	CATSTDRGHQPQHF
.	TRBV3-1	TRBJ1-3	CASSQTSAGRSSGNTIYF
TRBD2	TRBV3-1	TRBJ2-1	CASSMTSGVNNEQFF